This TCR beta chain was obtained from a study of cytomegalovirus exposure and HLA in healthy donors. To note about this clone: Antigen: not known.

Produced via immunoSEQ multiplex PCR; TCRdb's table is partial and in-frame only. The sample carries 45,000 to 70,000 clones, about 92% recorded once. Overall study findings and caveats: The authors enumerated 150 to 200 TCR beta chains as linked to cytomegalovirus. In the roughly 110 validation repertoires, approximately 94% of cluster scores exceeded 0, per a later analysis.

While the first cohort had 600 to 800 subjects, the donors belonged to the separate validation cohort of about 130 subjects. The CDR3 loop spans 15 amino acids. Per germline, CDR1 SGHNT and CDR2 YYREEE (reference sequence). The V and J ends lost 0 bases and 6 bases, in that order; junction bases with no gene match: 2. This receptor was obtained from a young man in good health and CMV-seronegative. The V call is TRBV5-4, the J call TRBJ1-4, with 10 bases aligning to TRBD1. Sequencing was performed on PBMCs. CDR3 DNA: TGTGCCAGCAGCTTGGCGGGACAGGGGCATGAAAAACTGTTTTTT. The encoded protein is CASSLAGQGHEKLFF.